The 6 T cell receptor beta chains in this list originate from one sample, sequenced in a study of cytomegalovirus exposure and HLA in healthy donors. Both 60 Vbeta primers and 13 Jbeta primers went into the PCR. Profiling relied on immunoSEQ multiplex PCR, and the TCRdb table lists in-frame clones only, not all of them. This sample has about 160,000 clones, with 82% found just once. Sequencing was carried out using PBMCs. The receptors shown here come from a middle-aged man in good health and CMV-seropositive.

V is TRBV7-3 and J is TRBJ2-5; the match to TRBD1 covers 9 bases. The germline V gene encodes CDR1 SGHTA and CDR2 FQGTGA. Losses at the gene ends were 5 bases for V and 2 bases for J; bases not matched to a gene: 6. The length of the CDR3 is 15 residues. The CDR3 protein is CASSLTGGVQETQYF. The CDR3, as DNA: TGTGCCAGCAGCCTGACAGGGGGAGTACAAGAGACCCAGTACTTC.

In its sample, this clone was seen once. This chain uses TRBV29-1 with TRBJ1-2; a weak D match, TRBD1 (5 bases). From germline, CDR1 is SQVTM and CDR2 ANQGSEA. The ends were cut back, 6 bases at V and 4 bases at J, with 15 bases in the middle. There are 13 residues in the CDR3. CDR3 residues: CSVEIGAGYGYTF. The CDR3 nucleotides read TGCAGCGTCGAAATAGGGGCCGGCTATGGCTACACCTTC.

The chain is built from TRBV19 and TRBJ2-7; D perhaps matches TRBD1 (6 bases). Trimming removed 6 bases from V and 1 base from J, with 16 bases in between. Germline values: CDR1 LNHDA, CDR2 SQIVND (reference sequence). The CDR3 has 15 amino acids. The CDR3 loop is CASSPTGLLSYEQYF. The CDR3 region has the DNA TGTGCCAGTAGCCCAACAGGGCTTCTTTCCTACGAGCAGTACTTC.

The rearrangement joins TRBV5-8 to TRBJ1-6; D is unclear. Between the trimmed V and J ends, which lost 2 bases and 10 bases, there was a span of 7 bases. CDR3 length: 12 amino acids. Germline V CDR1 and CDR2: SGHTS, YDEGEE. Written as DNA, the CDR3 is TGTGCCAGCAGCTTTAGGGAGTCACCCCTCCACTTT. This codes for CASSFRESPLHF. Full variable domain (outside the CDR3, taken from reference TRBV5-8 and TRBJ1-6): EAGVTQSPTHLIKTRGQQATLRCSPISGHTSVYWYQQALGLGLQFLLWYDEGEERNRGNFPPRFSGRQFPNYSSELNVNALELEDSALYLCASSFRESPLHFGNGTRLTVT.

V usage is TRBV18 and J usage is TRBJ1-5; no reliable D call. The CDR3 is made up of 13 amino acids. V lost 3 bases and J 5 bases, leaving 8 bases between the germline ends. Germline loops: CDR1 KGHSH, CDR2 LQKENI. In DNA form, the CDR3 reads TGTGCCAGCTCACCGGATCGGGATCAGCCCCAGCATTTT. It encodes CASSPDRDQPQHF. Full variable domain (outside the CDR3, taken from reference TRBV18 and TRBJ1-5): NAGVMQNPRHLVRRRGQEARLRCSPMKGHSHVYWYRQLPEEGLKFMVYLQKENIIDESGMPKERFSAEFPKEGPSILRIQQVVRGDSAAYFCASSPDRDQPQHFGDGTRLSIL.

The chain employs TRBV28 and TRBJ1-1; possibly TRBD1 for D (6 bases). V lost 2 bases and J 2 bases, leaving 12 bases between the germline ends. The CDR3 consists of 15 residues. Germline V lookup: CDR1 MDHEN, CDR2 SYDVKM. The CDR3 region has the DNA TGTGCCAGCAGTTTAGGAACAGGGCTAAACACTGAAGCTTTCTTT. Its protein is CASSLGTGLNTEAFF.